A selection of T cell receptor beta chains follows, all from one sample in a study of blood T cell repertoires in COVID-19. Data came from immunoSEQ multiplex PCR; TCRdb stores just in-frame clones and leaves some out. The data hold some 310,000 clones, with roughly 90% observed a single time. Sequences were obtained from PBMCs or T cells enriched from blood (not recorded which). The receptors originated from a woman under 40 who had recovered from COVID-19. Both conserved end residues are trimmed from each CDR3. Each record gives: V gene, J gene, CDR3 protein.

TRBV4-1	TRBJ2-2	ASSQVTGRNTGELF
TRBV5-6	TRBJ1-3	ASKPNSRNTIY
TRBV15	TRBJ2-3	ATSRDYGGDTDTQY
TRBV11-2	TRBJ2-6	ASSFSSGMGANVLT
TRBV27	TRBJ1-1	ASSPYRRTEAF
TRBV5-1	TRBJ2-7	ASSPVRSGEQY
TRBV11-3	TRBJ2-1	ASSPIHQGGDNEQF
TRBV19	TRBJ1-5	ASSMPPQAHQPQH
TRBV10-3	TRBJ2-1	AINPGQEEEQF
TRBV27	TRBJ2-1	ASSPYHTSGIYNEQF
TRBV19	TRBJ2-1	ASSIRYRLAGVDEQF
TRBV7-9	TRBJ1-2	ASSLRVGYT
TRBV28	TRBJ2-7	ASSPPGPAVPHEQY
TRBV18	TRBJ2-1	ASSPEAGGGEQF
TRBV4-1	TRBJ2-7	ASSQVRGRRKYYEQY
TRBV30	TRBJ2-1	AWSVLGIGSYNEQF
TRBV28	TRBJ1-6	ASSPGTGPNSPLH
TRBV18	TRBJ1-1	ASSSTGLGTEAF
TRBV14	TRBJ2-1	ASSQRPGLAVYNEQF
TRBV7-9	TRBJ1-2	ASSLAVGEGYT
TRBV12-3/TRBV12-4	TRBJ2-5	ASGNRPSETQY
TRBV6-2/TRBV6-3	TRBJ2-7	ASSLGGYEQY
TRBV4-1	TRBJ2-2	ASSQRSGTNTGELF
TRBV6-1	TRBJ1-1	ASSEARWNTEAF
TRBV5-1	TRBJ2-1	ASSPGVKGGIDEQF
TRBV19	TRBJ2-7	ASSRTGNYEQY
TRBV20-1	TRBJ2-5	SAAGETQY
TRBV19	TRBJ2-7	ASSIADRLTYEQY
TRBV5-1	TRBJ2-3	ASSWEYGADTQY
TRBV12-5	TRBJ2-1	ASGLGHRLNNEQF
TRBV7-6	TRBJ1-1	ASSSGQNTEAF
TRBV28	TRBJ2-5	ASSFVGLAGGPFQETQY
TRBV4-3	TRBJ1-1	ASSQWDTHWDTEAF
TRBV5-1	TRBJ1-6	ASSLSDRGTGSPLH
TRBV24-1	TRBJ2-5	ATSDKSRGETQY
TRBV7-9	TRBJ1-6	ASSLDRANSPLH
TRBV11-3	TRBJ2-3	ASSLGQGYTDTQY
TRBV6-5	TRBJ2-7	ATESGTGKIGQY
TRBV3-1/TRBV3-2	TRBJ1-2	ASSHRQDGYT
TRBV27	TRBJ2-7	ASSLAQGRPYEQY
TRBV6-5	TRBJ1-2	ASSYMDSGVYGYT
TRBV11-2	TRBJ2-3	ASSLEGTSGRAADTQY
TRBV14	TRBJ1-5	ASSQKRHGGRNQPQH
TRBV28	TRBJ2-1	ASDRPGGVLNEQF
TRBV4-1	TRBJ2-1	ASSQGGGTTSGRASYNEQF
TRBV5-1	TRBJ1-1	ASSYYSGNTEAF
TRBV7-8	TRBJ1-1	ASSLGVFGKSEAF
TRBV19	TRBJ1-5	ASSIGRDQPQH
TRBV30	TRBJ2-1	ACNPGHRAYEQF